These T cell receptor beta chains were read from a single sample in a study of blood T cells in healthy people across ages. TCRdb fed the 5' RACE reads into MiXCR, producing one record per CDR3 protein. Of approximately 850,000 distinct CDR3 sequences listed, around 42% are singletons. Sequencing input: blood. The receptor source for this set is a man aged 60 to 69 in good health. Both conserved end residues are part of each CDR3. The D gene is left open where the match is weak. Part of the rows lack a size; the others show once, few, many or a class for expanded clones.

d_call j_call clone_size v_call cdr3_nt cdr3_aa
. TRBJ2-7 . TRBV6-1 TGTGCCAGCAGTGAAGGACTAACCGTCTACGAGCAGTACTTC CASSEGLTVYEQYF
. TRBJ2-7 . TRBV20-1 TGCAGTGCTAGGGCAGCAGTCTCCTACGAGCAGTACTTC CSARAAVSYEQYF
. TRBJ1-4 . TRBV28 TGTGCCAGCAGTTTCGGGACTTTTACAACTAATGAAAAACTGTTTTTT CASSFGTFTTNEKLFF
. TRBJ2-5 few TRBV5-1 TGCGCCAGCAGCTTCGGGTCCAGTGGAGAGACCCAGTACTTC CASSFGSSGETQYF
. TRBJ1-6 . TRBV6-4 TGTGCCAGCAGTGCCACGGAAGATTCACCCCTCCACTTT CASSATEDSPLHF
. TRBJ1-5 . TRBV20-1 TGCAGTGCTAGAGAGGGAATCAATCAGCCCCAGCATTTT CSAREGINQPQHF
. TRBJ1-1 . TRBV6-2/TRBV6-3 TGTGCCAGCAGTTACGGGGGGCCTAAGACTGAAGCTTTCTTT CASSYGGPKTEAFF
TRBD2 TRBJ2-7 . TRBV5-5 TGTGCCAGCAGCTTGGCCTCTCTGGAGCGGGGGGACTCCTACGAGCAGTACTTC CASSLASLERGDSYEQYF
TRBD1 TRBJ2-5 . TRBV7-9 TGTGCCAGCAGCACAGGACAGGGTAGTTCCGAGACCCAGTACTTC CASSTGQGSSETQYF
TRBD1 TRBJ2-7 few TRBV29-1 TGCAGCGTTGGGGTCAGGGGGAAATACGAGCAGTACTTC CSVGVRGKYEQYF
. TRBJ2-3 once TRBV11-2 TGTGCCAGCAGCCGGTCTTTCCGGAACAGAAGCACAGATACGCAGTATTTT CASSRSFRNRSTDTQYF
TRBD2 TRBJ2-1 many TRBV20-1 TGCAGTGCTAGAGATTGGGGCGGGGGTGGGTACAATGAGCAGTTCTTC CSARDWGGGGYNEQFF
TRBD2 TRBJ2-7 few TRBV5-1 TGCGCCAGCAGCCCCTTTGCTAGCGGGGGTACCTACGAGCAGTACTTC CASSPFASGGTYEQYF
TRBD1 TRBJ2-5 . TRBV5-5 TGTGCCAGCAGCTTCGACAGGGGTGGAGAGACCCAGTACTTC CASSFDRGGETQYF
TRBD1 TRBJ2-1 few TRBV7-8 TGTGCCAGCAGCCTAGACAGGGGAACAAACAATGAGCAGTTCTTC CASSLDRGTNNEQFF
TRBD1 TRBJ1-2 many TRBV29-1 TGCAGCGTGGAGGGACAGGGCTTATGGGGCTACACCTTC CSVEGQGLWGYTF
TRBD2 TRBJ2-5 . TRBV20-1 TGCAGTGCTAGGGGGGAGGGCCTAGCGGGTACCCTCCAAGAGACCCAGTACTTC CSARGEGLAGTLQETQYF
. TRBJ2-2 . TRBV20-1 TGCAGTGCTAGAGATCCTTTCGGGGAGCTGTTTTTT CSARDPFGELFF
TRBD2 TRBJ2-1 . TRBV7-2 TGTGCCAGCAGCTTCCGGGACAGCCTACTAGCGGGAGACGGAAATGAGCAGTTCTTC CASSFRDSLLAGDGNEQFF
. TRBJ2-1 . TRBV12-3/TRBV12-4 TGTGCCAGCGCCCCCGGAGCCGGCATTCCCCACAATGAGCAGTTCTTC CASAPGAGIPHNEQFF
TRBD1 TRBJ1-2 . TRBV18 TGTGCCAGCTCACGCTCCGGGACAGGGAACTATGGCTACACCTTC CASSRSGTGNYGYTF
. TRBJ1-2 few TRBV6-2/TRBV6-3 TGTGCCGGCAGGCCCCGGGACACCTTATATGGCTACACCTTC CAGRPRDTLYGYTF
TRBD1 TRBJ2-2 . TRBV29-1 TGCAGCGTTGAGAGGGACAGGGGAATCGCCGGGGAGTTGTTTTTT CSVERDRGIAGELFF
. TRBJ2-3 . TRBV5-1 TGCGCCAGCAGCGTACGATCTCACGGGAGCACAGATACGCAGTATTTT CASSVRSHGSTDTQYF
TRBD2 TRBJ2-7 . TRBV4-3 TGCGCCAGCAGCCCACGGCGGGGGAGCTCCTACAATGAGCAGTACTTC CASSPRRGSSYNEQYF
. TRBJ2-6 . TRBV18 TGTGCCAGCTTCCCGACGGGGGCCAACGTCCTGACTTTC CASFPTGANVLTF
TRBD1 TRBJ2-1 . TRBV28 TGTGCCAGCAGATTCGGGACAGAGAACAATGAGCAGTTCTTC CASRFGTENNEQFF
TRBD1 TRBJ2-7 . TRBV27 TGTGCCAGCAGTTTATCTTCGACAGGGGTGAACGAGCAGTACTTC CASSLSSTGVNEQYF
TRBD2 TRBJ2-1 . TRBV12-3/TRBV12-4 TGTGCCAGCAGTAAGCGGGGGCCAATGGGGAATGAGCAGTTCTTC CASSKRGPMGNEQFF
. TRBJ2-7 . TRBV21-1 TGTGCCAGCAGCAAAGGAAAGGGGAAACCGACCTACGAGCAGTACTTC CASSKGKGKPTYEQYF
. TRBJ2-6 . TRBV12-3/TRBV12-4 TGTGCCAGCAGTACTCCGGGACATCGGTCTGGGGCCAACGTCCTGACTTTC CASSTPGHRSGANVLTF
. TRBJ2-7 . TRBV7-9 TGTGCCAGCAGCTTGGAGGGGCGTAGCTCCTACGAGCAGTACTTC CASSLEGRSSYEQYF
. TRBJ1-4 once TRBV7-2 TGTGCCAGCAGCCCGAAGGGCAGCAATAATGAAAAACTGTTTTTT CASSPKGSNNEKLFF
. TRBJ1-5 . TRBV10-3 TGTGCCATCAGTGGCCAGGAAAGCAATCAGCCCCAGCATTTT CAISGQESNQPQHF
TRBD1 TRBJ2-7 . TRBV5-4 TGTGCTACAGGCCGGGACAGGGGGCCCTACGAGCAGTACTTC CATGRDRGPYEQYF
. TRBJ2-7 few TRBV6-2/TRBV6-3 TGTGCCAGCAGGACCGGGACGTTTTACGAGCAGTACTTC CASRTGTFYEQYF
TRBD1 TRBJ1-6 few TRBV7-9 TGTGCCAGCAGCCTATCGACAGGGTCGGGGTCACCCCTCCACTTT CASSLSTGSGSPLHF
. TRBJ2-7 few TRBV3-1 TGTGCCAGCAGCCAAAAAACAGCCTACGAGCAGTACTTC CASSQKTAYEQYF
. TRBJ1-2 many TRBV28 TGTGCCAGCAGTTTATTGTCAGGGGTCCTGTATGGCTACACCTTC CASSLLSGVLYGYTF
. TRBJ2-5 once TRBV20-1 TGCAGTGCTAGCATCCCCTACCCGGGAACCCAGTACTTC CSASIPYPGTQYF
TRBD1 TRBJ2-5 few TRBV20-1 TGCAGTGCTAGAGATGCAGGACAGGGATGGGAGACCCAGTACTTC CSARDAGQGWETQYF
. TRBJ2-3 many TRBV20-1 TGCAGTGCTAGTTCAGATACGCAGTATTTT CSASSDTQYF
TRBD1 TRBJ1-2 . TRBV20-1 TGCAGTGCTAGAGATCCTCCCACAGGGGCTGGCTACACCTTC CSARDPPTGAGYTF
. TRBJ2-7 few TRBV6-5 TGTGCCAGCAGTTACTCGGGGGGTGGAGGCTACGAGCAGTACTTC CASSYSGGGGYEQYF
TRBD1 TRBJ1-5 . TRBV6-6 TGTGCCAGCACTCACTCACAGGGGGCAGGAAGCAATCAGCCCCAGCATTTT CASTHSQGAGSNQPQHF
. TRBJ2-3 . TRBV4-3 TGCGCCAGCAGCCAAGGGAACGGGTTGGGGTCAGATACGCAGTATTTT CASSQGNGLGSDTQYF
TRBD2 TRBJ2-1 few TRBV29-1 TGCAGCGTTGGGGCGGGAGGGAAGGGTCTTGAGCAGTTCTTC CSVGAGGKGLEQFF
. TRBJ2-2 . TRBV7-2 TGTGCCAGCATCCACGGAGGACTAACCGGGGAGCTGTTTTTT CASIHGGLTGELFF
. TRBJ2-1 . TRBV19 TGTGCCAGTAGTATTGTTCAGGGTGGGAATGAGCAGTTCTTC CASSIVQGGNEQFF
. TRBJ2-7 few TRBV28 TGTGCCAGCAGTTTATGGGCCCTTGACAGACGGCCCCGGTTGAGCGAGCAGTACTTC CASSLWALDRRPRLSEQYF
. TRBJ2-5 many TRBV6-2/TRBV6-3 TGTGCCAGCAGTTACTCGAGAGGAGGCAGGGCAACCCAGTACTTC CASSYSRGGRATQYF
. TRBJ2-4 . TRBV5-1 TGCGCCAGCAGGTCGGGGTCAGGGTCCCTTGGGGAGCAGTACTTC CASRSGSGSLGEQYF